Listed below are T cell receptor beta chains from one sample, sequenced in a study of shared clonotypes between healthy human individuals. The assay was immunoSEQ multiplex PCR, and TCRdb's table has in-frame clones only and misses some. The sample has some 2 million clones, about 95% seen once. Sequences were obtained from naive CD8+ T cells sorted from blood. Receptors were obtained from a young man in good health. The CDR3 runs from the conserved cysteine through the conserved F or W. Fields, in order: CDR3 DNA, CDR3 protein, V gene, J gene, clone size, D gene. A D gene is named only where the DNA matches it firmly. Clone sizes are given selectively: once, few, many, or a class where the clone is expanded.

CDR3nt: TGTGCCAGCAGCAGGGGACCAGGGGACTATGGCTACACCTTC
CDR3aa: CASSRGPGDYGYTF
v_gene: TRBV13
j_gene: TRBJ1-2
abundance: -
d_gene: -

CDR3nt: TGTGCCAGCAGTTTATGGGACCAGCCGCAAGAGACCCAGTACTTC
CDR3aa: CASSLWDQPQETQYF
v_gene: TRBV28
j_gene: TRBJ2-5
abundance: -
d_gene: -

CDR3nt: TGTGCCAGCAGCTATCCGAAGGGGGACTATGGCTACACCTTC
CDR3aa: CASSYPKGDYGYTF
v_gene: TRBV7-9
j_gene: TRBJ1-2
abundance: few
d_gene: -

CDR3nt: TGTGCCAGTAGTATAGGCCTGATCAACTACGAGCAGTACTTC
CDR3aa: CASSIGLINYEQYF
v_gene: TRBV19
j_gene: TRBJ2-7
abundance: -
d_gene: -

CDR3nt: TGTGCCAGCAGTTTATCGATGGCCACTAGCAATCAGCCCCAGCATTTT
CDR3aa: CASSLSMATSNQPQHF
v_gene: TRBV27
j_gene: TRBJ1-5
abundance: -
d_gene: -

CDR3nt: TGTGCCAGCAGTTTACAGGGGTTGGCCAATCAGCCCCAGCATTTT
CDR3aa: CASSLQGLANQPQHF
v_gene: TRBV27
j_gene: TRBJ1-5
abundance: -
d_gene: -

CDR3nt: TGCAGCGTTGACTGGGGACAGGGGGCGAAGACCCAGTACTTC
CDR3aa: CSVDWGQGAKTQYF
v_gene: TRBV29-1
j_gene: TRBJ2-5
abundance: -
d_gene: TRBD1

CDR3nt: TGTGCCACCAGAGGGGGATCCGAGCAGTACTTC
CDR3aa: CATRGGSEQYF
v_gene: TRBV15
j_gene: TRBJ2-7
abundance: -
d_gene: -

CDR3nt: TGTGCCACCGGGACGGGGGTCACCGGGGAGCTGTTTTTT
CDR3aa: CATGTGVTGELFF
v_gene: TRBV10-3
j_gene: TRBJ2-2
abundance: once
d_gene: -

CDR3nt: TGTGCCAGCAGTTCTAGCGGGGGGTACGAGCAGTACTTC
CDR3aa: CASSSSGGYEQYF
v_gene: TRBV28
j_gene: TRBJ2-7
abundance: -
d_gene: TRBD2

CDR3nt: TGTGCCAGCAGTTTGGGACTAGCTGGGGACGAGCAGTACTTC
CDR3aa: CASSLGLAGDEQYF
v_gene: TRBV27
j_gene: TRBJ2-7
abundance: -
d_gene: TRBD2

CDR3nt: TGTGCCAGCAGCTCCGACAGGGATCGCGGCTACACCTTC
CDR3aa: CASSSDRDRGYTF
v_gene: TRBV7-9
j_gene: TRBJ1-2
abundance: -
d_gene: TRBD1

CDR3nt: TGTGCCAGCAGCCAAGTGGGAGACAGTTACTATGGCTACACCTTC
CDR3aa: CASSQVGDSYYGYTF
v_gene: TRBV14
j_gene: TRBJ1-2
abundance: -
d_gene: -

CDR3nt: TGTGCCAGCGGGGGTGGGGCGACCGAAGATACGCAGTATTTT
CDR3aa: CASGGGATEDTQYF
v_gene: TRBV4-2
j_gene: TRBJ2-3
abundance: -
d_gene: -

CDR3nt: TGTGCCAGCAGCTTAGCGGGGGAGAACGATAATCAGCCCCAGCATTTT
CDR3aa: CASSLAGENDNQPQHF
v_gene: TRBV7-9
j_gene: TRBJ1-5
abundance: -
d_gene: -

CDR3nt: TGTGCCAGCAGTTTATGGCGGGGTATGGACGAGCAGTACTTC
CDR3aa: CASSLWRGMDEQYF
v_gene: TRBV27
j_gene: TRBJ2-7
abundance: -
d_gene: -

CDR3nt: TGTGCCAGCAGCGGGTGGACAGATAACACTGAAGCTTTCTTT
CDR3aa: CASSGWTDNTEAFF
v_gene: TRBV7-9
j_gene: TRBJ1-1
abundance: once
d_gene: -

CDR3nt: TGCGCCAGCAGTGATACCTCTCGGAACACTGAAGCTTTCTTT
CDR3aa: CASSDTSRNTEAFF
v_gene: TRBV10-2
j_gene: TRBJ1-1
abundance: -
d_gene: -

CDR3nt: TGTGCCTGGAGTCGGAACGGGAGATTGGCCAATGAGCAGTTCTTC
CDR3aa: CAWSRNGRLANEQFF
v_gene: TRBV30
j_gene: TRBJ2-1
abundance: -
d_gene: -

CDR3nt: TGCGCCAGCAGCCAAGATACCCAAAGACAGGGCTCCTACGAGCAGTACTTC
CDR3aa: CASSQDTQRQGSYEQYF
v_gene: TRBV4-3
j_gene: TRBJ2-7
abundance: -
d_gene: TRBD1

CDR3nt: TGTGCCAGCAGTGAAGACGGTAACTATGGCTACACCTTC
CDR3aa: CASSEDGNYGYTF
v_gene: TRBV11-2
j_gene: TRBJ1-2
abundance: -
d_gene: -

CDR3nt: TGCGCCAGCAGCCTATCCGACAGGGGGCAAGAGACCCAGTACTTC
CDR3aa: CASSLSDRGQETQYF
v_gene: TRBV4-1
j_gene: TRBJ2-5
abundance: -
d_gene: TRBD1

CDR3nt: TGTGCCAGCAGCCCCCCCGTCGGGCCGAGTGTCGCCGGGGAGCTGTTTTTT
CDR3aa: CASSPPVGPSVAGELFF
v_gene: TRBV7-9
j_gene: TRBJ2-2
abundance: -
d_gene: -

CDR3nt: TGTGCCAGCAGCCCTACCATGTCGAGAGGGAACTCCTACAATGAGCAGTTCTTC
CDR3aa: CASSPTMSRGNSYNEQFF
v_gene: TRBV7-9
j_gene: TRBJ2-1
abundance: -
d_gene: -

CDR3nt: TGTGCCAGCAGTGAAGCGGTATGGTCAGGGGGACAAGAGACCCAGTACTTC
CDR3aa: CASSEAVWSGGQETQYF
v_gene: TRBV6-1
j_gene: TRBJ2-5
abundance: -
d_gene: TRBD1

CDR3nt: TGCGCCAGCAGCTTAGAACAGGGGGCGTACAATGAGCAGTTCTTC
CDR3aa: CASSLEQGAYNEQFF
v_gene: TRBV5-1
j_gene: TRBJ2-1
abundance: -
d_gene: TRBD1

CDR3nt: TGTGCCAGCAGTTTTCGAGGTGATCGGACAGGGGGCGGAAACACCATATATTTT
CDR3aa: CASSFRGDRTGGGNTIYF
v_gene: TRBV28
j_gene: TRBJ1-3
abundance: -
d_gene: TRBD1

CDR3nt: TGTGCCAGCAGCGGATCCCCGGCCTCGTACCCTAACTATGGCTACACCTTC
CDR3aa: CASSGSPASYPNYGYTF
v_gene: TRBV9
j_gene: TRBJ1-2
abundance: -
d_gene: -

CDR3nt: TGTGCCAGCAGCCCAGATTATGAGCAGTTCTTC
CDR3aa: CASSPDYEQFF
v_gene: TRBV7-8
j_gene: TRBJ2-1
abundance: -
d_gene: -

CDR3nt: TGCGCCAGCAGCCAGAAATATGCGGAACTAGGAAACACCATATATTTT
CDR3aa: CASSQKYAELGNTIYF
v_gene: TRBV4-1
j_gene: TRBJ1-3
abundance: -
d_gene: -

CDR3nt: TGTGCCAGCAGTTTAGGCCCCGGACAGGGGAAGGAATCACCCCTCCACTTT
CDR3aa: CASSLGPGQGKESPLHF
v_gene: TRBV27
j_gene: TRBJ1-6
abundance: -
d_gene: TRBD1

CDR3nt: TGTGCCAGCAGTTTGCAGGCTAATTCACCCCTCCACTTT
CDR3aa: CASSLQANSPLHF
v_gene: TRBV27
j_gene: TRBJ1-6
abundance: -
d_gene: -

CDR3nt: TGTGCCTGGAGTGTGGGCAGGGCGGGGACGGAGCCCCAGCATTTT
CDR3aa: CAWSVGRAGTEPQHF
v_gene: TRBV30
j_gene: TRBJ1-5
abundance: -
d_gene: -

CDR3nt: TGTGCCAGCAGCGCATCGAACCGGGAGTACGAGCAGTACTTC
CDR3aa: CASSASNREYEQYF
v_gene: TRBV7-9
j_gene: TRBJ2-7
abundance: -
d_gene: -

CDR3nt: TGTGCCAGCAGTTTGAACAGGGAGGGATACGAGCAGTACTTC
CDR3aa: CASSLNREGYEQYF
v_gene: TRBV27
j_gene: TRBJ2-7
abundance: -
d_gene: -

CDR3nt: TGTGCCAGCAGTAAGCGGGAGTGGTCCGACGAGCAGTACTTC
CDR3aa: CASSKREWSDEQYF
v_gene: TRBV5-4
j_gene: TRBJ2-7
abundance: -
d_gene: TRBD2

CDR3nt: TGCGCCAGCAGTCAATCGGGCGTACAGGAGAGGAAGGGGGATTATAGCAATCAGCCCCAGCATTTT
CDR3aa: CASSQSGVQERKGDYSNQPQHF
v_gene: TRBV23-1
j_gene: TRBJ1-5
abundance: -
d_gene: -

CDR3nt: TGTGCCAGTAGTATGGAAGGTGCGCGGCCCCAGCATTTT
CDR3aa: CASSMEGARPQHF
v_gene: TRBV19
j_gene: TRBJ1-5
abundance: -
d_gene: -